The TCR beta chain described here comes from a study of beta chain features in type 1 diabetes. Study conclusions and caveats: Researchers caution that PCR might favor shorter templates, equally among patients and controls.

Of the isolated RNA, all was reverse transcribed, and so the sequenced material was expressed TCRB transcripts. Sequencing was performed with immunoSEQ multiplex PCR; in TCRdb, only in-frame clones are kept and a portion is missing. Of around 300,000 clones in the sample, 8% were seen once. CDR1 is SEHNR, CDR2 FQNEAQ, per germline (reference sequence). Trimming shortened V by 6 bases and J by 12 bases, and 15 bases separated the two germline ends. The CDR3 totals 12 residues. This clone was observed a few times. Its antigen is unknown. The specimen sequenced was central memory CD4+ T cells from blood. The receptor was isolated from a woman aged 18-29 years in good health. V usage is TRBV7-9 and J usage is TRBJ2-1; D gene unclear. CDR3 sequence: CASSLDHHRQFF. The CDR3 DNA sequence: TGTGCCAGCAGTCTCGACCACCACAGGCAGTTCTTC.